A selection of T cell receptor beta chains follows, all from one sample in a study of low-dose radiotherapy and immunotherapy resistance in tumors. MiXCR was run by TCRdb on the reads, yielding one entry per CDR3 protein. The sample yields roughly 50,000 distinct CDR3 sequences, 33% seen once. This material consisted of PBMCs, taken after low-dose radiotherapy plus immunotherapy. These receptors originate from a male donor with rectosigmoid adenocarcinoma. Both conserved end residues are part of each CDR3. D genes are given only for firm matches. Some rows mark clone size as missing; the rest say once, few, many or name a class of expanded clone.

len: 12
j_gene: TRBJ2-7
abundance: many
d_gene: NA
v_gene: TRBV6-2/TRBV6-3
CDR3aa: CASSNRRGEQYF
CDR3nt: TGTGCCAGCAGTAACAGGAGGGGCGAGCAGTACTTC

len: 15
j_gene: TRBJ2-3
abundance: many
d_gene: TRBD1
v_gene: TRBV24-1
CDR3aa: CATSDRGQGTDTQYF
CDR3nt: TGTGCCACCAGTGACCGAGGACAGGGGACAGATACGCAGTATTTT

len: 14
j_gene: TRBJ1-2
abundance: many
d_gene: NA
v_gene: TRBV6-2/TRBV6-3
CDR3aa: CASSSGTMLWGYTF
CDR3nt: TGTGCCAGCAGTTCCGGGACGATGTTATGGGGCTACACCTTC

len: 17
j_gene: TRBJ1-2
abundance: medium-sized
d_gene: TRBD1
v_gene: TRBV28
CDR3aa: CASSLSPVGQANYGYTF
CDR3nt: TGTGCCAGCAGTTTATCTCCCGTGGGACAGGCTAACTATGGCTACACCTTC

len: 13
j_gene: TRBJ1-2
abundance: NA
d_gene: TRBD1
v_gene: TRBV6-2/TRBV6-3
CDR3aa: CASSYSNRGGYTF
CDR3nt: TGTGCCAGCAGTTACTCGAACAGGGGCGGCTACACCTTC

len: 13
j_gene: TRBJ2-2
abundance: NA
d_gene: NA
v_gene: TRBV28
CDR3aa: CASSYGYTGELFF
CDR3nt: TGTGCCAGCAGTTATGGGTACACCGGGGAGCTGTTTTTT

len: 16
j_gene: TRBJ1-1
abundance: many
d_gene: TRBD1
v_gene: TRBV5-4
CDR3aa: CASSSGGTAIVTEAFF
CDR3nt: TGTGCCAGCAGCAGCGGGGGGACAGCCATAGTCACTGAAGCTTTCTTT

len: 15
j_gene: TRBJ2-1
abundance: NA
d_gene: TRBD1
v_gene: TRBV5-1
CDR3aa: CASSIGQGLGDEQFF
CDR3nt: TGCGCCAGCAGCATCGGACAGGGCCTGGGGGATGAGCAGTTCTTC

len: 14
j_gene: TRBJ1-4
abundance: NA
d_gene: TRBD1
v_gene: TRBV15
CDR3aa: CATSKGTGSEKLFF
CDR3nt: TGTGCCACCAGCAAGGGGACAGGGTCTGAAAAACTGTTTTTT

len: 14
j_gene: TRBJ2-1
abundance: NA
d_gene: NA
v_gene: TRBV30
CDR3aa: CACHRTPRRDEQFF
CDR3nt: TGTGCCTGCCACCGGACTCCCCGAAGGGATGAGCAGTTCTTC

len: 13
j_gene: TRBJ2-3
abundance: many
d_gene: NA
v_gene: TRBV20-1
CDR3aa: CSARVIGTDTQYF
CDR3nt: TGCAGTGCTAGGGTGATAGGGACAGATACGCAGTATTTT

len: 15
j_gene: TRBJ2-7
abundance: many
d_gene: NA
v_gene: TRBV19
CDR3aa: CASNRKRGSESEQYF
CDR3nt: TGTGCCAGTAACAGGAAAAGGGGCAGTGAAAGCGAGCAGTACTTC

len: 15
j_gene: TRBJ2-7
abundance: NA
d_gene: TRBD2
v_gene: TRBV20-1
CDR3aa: CSASAWTSGSYEQYF
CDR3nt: TGCAGTGCTAGTGCGTGGACTAGCGGGAGTTACGAGCAGTACTTC

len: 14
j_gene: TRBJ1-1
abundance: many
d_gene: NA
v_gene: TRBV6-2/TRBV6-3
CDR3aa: CASSYTDMNTEAFF
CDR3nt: TGTGCCAGCAGTTATACGGATATGAACACTGAAGCTTTCTTT

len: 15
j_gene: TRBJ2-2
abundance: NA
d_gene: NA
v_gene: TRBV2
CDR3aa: CASSERVGITGELFF
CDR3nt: TGTGCCAGCAGTGAGAGGGTGGGAATCACCGGGGAGCTGTTTTTT

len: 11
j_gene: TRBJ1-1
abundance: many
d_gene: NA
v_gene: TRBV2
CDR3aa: CASRRGTEAFF
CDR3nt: TGTGCCTCCCGGCGGGGAACTGAAGCTTTCTTT

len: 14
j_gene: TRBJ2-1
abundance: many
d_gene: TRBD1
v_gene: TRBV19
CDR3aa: CASREQGAYNEQFF
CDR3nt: TGTGCCAGTAGAGAACAGGGGGCCTACAATGAGCAGTTCTTC

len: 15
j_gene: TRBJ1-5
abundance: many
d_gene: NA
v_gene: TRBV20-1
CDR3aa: CSAGRRVGGNQPQHF
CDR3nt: TGCAGTGCTGGTAGGAGGGTGGGGGGCAATCAGCCCCAGCATTTT

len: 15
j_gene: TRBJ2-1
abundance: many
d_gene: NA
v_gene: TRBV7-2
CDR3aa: CASSLAPRGGGQQFF
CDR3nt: TGTGCCAGCAGCTTAGCCCCACGTGGGGGGGGGCAGCAGTTCTTC

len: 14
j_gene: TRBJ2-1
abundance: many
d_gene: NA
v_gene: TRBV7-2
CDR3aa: CATSPGSSYNEQFF
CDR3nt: TGTGCCACCTCCCCGGGAAGCTCCTACAATGAGCAGTTCTTC

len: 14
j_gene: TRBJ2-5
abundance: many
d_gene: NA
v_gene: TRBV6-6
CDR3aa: CASSYPGQQETQYF
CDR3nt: TGTGCCAGCAGTTACCCTGGACAACAAGAGACCCAGTACTTC

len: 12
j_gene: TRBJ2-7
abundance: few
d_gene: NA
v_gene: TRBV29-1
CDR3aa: CSVVDSTYEQYF
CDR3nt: TGCAGCGTTGTGGACAGTACCTACGAGCAGTACTTC